The 11 T cell receptor beta chains below were found in one sample sequenced in a study of blood T cell repertoires in COVID-19. The repertoire was sequenced with immunoSEQ multiplex PCR; TCRdb's copy has only in-frame clones and lacks some. The table has approximately 260,000 clones, roughly 90% seen once; the top ten hold 6% to 9%. The sequencing sample was made of peripheral blood. The receptors derive from a man in his 60s who had recovered from COVID-19.

This clone was detected only once. The J gene is TRBJ2-2, the V gene TRBV3-1 (or the pseudogene TRBV3-2), with D possibly matching TRBD2 (6 bases). This CDR3 contains 15 residues. Germline CDR1 is LGHDT and CDR2 is YNNKEL (reference sequence). V dropped 3 bases and J dropped 0 bases, with 8 bases sitting between them. The CDR3 reads CASSHGTANTGELFF. CDR3 DNA: TGTGCCAGCAGCCACGGGACTGCGAACACCGGGGAGCTGTTTTTT.

Regarding this clone: The CDR3 end shows no conserved phenylalanine or tryptophan, and so a read error is likely. The DNA is omitted, as the CDR3 cannot be located on it reliably, and the CDR3 follows TCRdb's listing. The rearrangement joins TRBV6-5 to TRBJ1-1; the table names TRBD1, a call not compared with the DNA. Germline V lookup: CDR1 MNHEY, CDR2 SVGAGI. Ends included, the CDR3 has 13 residues. CDR3 amino acids: CASSPPQGTGLVL.

The genes are TRBV12-3 or TRBV12-4 and TRBJ1-5; the D is unclear. CDR3 length: 13 amino acids. V was pared by 5 bases and J by 5 bases, with 10 bases between. This chain's CDR3 is CASSLGPYQPQHF. CDR3 nucleotides: TGTGCCAGCAGTCTGGGCCCTTATCAGCCCCAGCATTTT.

The J gene is TRBJ2-2, the V gene TRBV29-1; tentative D call: TRBD2 (6 bases). This CDR3 is built from 15 residues. V was shortened by 7 bases and J by 1 base, with 16 bases between the two germline ends. The germline V gene encodes CDR1 SQVTM and CDR2 ANQGSEA. The CDR3 nucleotides read TGCAGCGGTGTCGTACGGGGGAAGAACACCGGGGAGCTGTTTTTT. This codes for CSGVVRGKNTGELFF.

The rearrangement joins TRBV19 to TRBJ1-2; 9 positions agree with TRBD1. Unmatched junction bases numbered 18, after V lost 8 bases and J lost 8 bases. The germline gives CDR1 LNHDA, CDR2 SQIVND (reference sequence). This CDR3 is built from 16 residues. In DNA, the CDR3 is TGTGCCAGTCAGGGAACAGGGGGCGAAGAATTTCAGGGCTACACCTTC. This translates into CASQGTGGEEFQGYTF. Full variable domain (missing parts from reference TRBV19 and TRBJ1-2): DGGITQSPKYLFRKEGQNVTLSCEQNLNHDAMYWYRQDPGQGLRLIYYSQIVNDFQKGDIAEGYSVSREKKESFPLTVTSAQKNPTAFYLCASQGTGGEEFQGYTFGSGTRLTVV.

The V and J genes are TRBV6-5 and TRBJ2-3; possible D gene TRBD1, 5 bases. The CDR3 is 13 amino acids. The V and J ends lost 8 bases and 5 bases respectively, with 14 bases between them. CDR1 and CDR2 from the germline V gene are MNHEY and SVGAGI. The CDR3 is CASWALQGDTQYF. DNA of the CDR3: TGTGCCAGCTGGGCCCTCCAGGGAGATACGCAGTATTTT.

V is TRBV4-2 and J is TRBJ2-7; 7 bases match TRBD1. Germline V CDR1 and CDR2: LGHNA, YNFKEQ. V lost 0 bases and J lost 7; bases outside the gene matches: 12. The length of the CDR3 is 16 residues. The CDR3 loop reads CASSQDLSQGVKEQYF. In nucleotides, the CDR3 is TGTGCCAGCAGCCAAGATCTAAGTCAGGGGGTCAAAGAGCAGTACTTC.

The V and J genes are TRBV29-1 and TRBJ2-3; 11 positions agree with TRBD1. The ends lost 7 bases at V and 5 bases at J; junction bases unmatched: 11. This CDR3 comprises 15 residues. CDR1 SQVTM and CDR2 ANQGSEA come from the germline V gene. The chain's CDR3 is CSGGGTGGFQDTQYF. DNA for the CDR3: TGCAGCGGGGGGGGGACAGGGGGATTTCAAGATACGCAGTATTTT.

The chain has TRBV10-2 and TRBJ1-1, with TRBD1 matching over 9 bases. Germline assignment: CDR1 WSHSY and CDR2 SAAADI. The V gene end was trimmed by 8 bases and the J gene end by 5 bases; junction bases not matched to a gene: 6. The CDR3 has 13 amino acids. This CDR3 is CASHRGLRTEAFF. As DNA, the CDR3 is TGCGCCAGCCACAGGGGGCTGAGGACTGAAGCTTTCTTT.

This clone has a handful of counts. This chain connects TRBV5-1 to TRBJ2-7, with 8 nucleotides matching TRBD1. Germline V gene lookup returns CDR1 SGHRS and CDR2 YFSETQ. This CDR3 comprises 14 residues. Losses at the gene ends were 4 bases for V and 2 bases for J; bases not matched to a gene: 5. The DNA for the CDR3 is TGCGCCAGCAGCACCACAGGGGGGACCTACGAGCAGTACTTC. Its translation is CASSTTGGTYEQYF.

The chain recombines TRBV19 with TRBJ2-7, with 10 bases lining up with TRBD1. Germline trimming cut 6 bases from V and 3 bases from J; bases unmatched to any gene: 8. Germline CDR1 and CDR2: LNHDA and SQIVND (reference sequence). This CDR3 is built from 15 residues. The CDR3 bases are TGTGCCAGTAGCCCCGACAGGGGGCTAGTCTACGAGCAGTACTTC. It is translated as CASSPDRGLVYEQYF.